This entry lists 9 T cell receptor beta chains sequenced from one sample in a study of tumor-infiltrating lymphocytes in primary liver carcinoma (dated by TCRdb to 2016 to 2017). Without any cell sorting, total RNA and DNA were extracted together from about 20-30 mg of bulk tissue using the AllPrep DNA/RNA mini kit. TCRdb records Illumina HiSeq 2500 as the sequencer. Using a constant-region primer and ProtoScript II reverse transcriptase, TCRbeta-specific cDNA was reverse-transcribed from 400 to 550 ng total RNA. Construction of the TCRbeta libraries relied on three nested rounds of multiplex PCR, following a slightly modified ARM-PCR procedure. Each of the first two PCR rounds ran for approximately 10 cycles using multiplex TRBV1-TRBV30 forward primers together with a Cbeta reverse primer. TCRdb reran the public reads through fastp at Q25 and MiXCR, keeping productive beta chains. Each CDR3 protein gets just one entry, which takes the most common genes and DNA from the rows behind it. For this sample the table gives approximately 45,000 distinct CDR3 sequences, of which around 72% were detected only once. Under 20% of the sample lies in the top ten.

The sequenced sample consisted of liver tumor tissue from sampling region 2. The cell subset or site label of this sample denotes: tumor region T2, inferior pole. Receptor source: a man aged 40-55 years with primary liver carcinoma and hepatitis B virus infection.

The chain carries TRBV24-1 and TRBJ2-3; D remains ambiguous. The CDR3 contains 13 residues. Germline V lookup: CDR1 KGHDR, CDR2 SFDVKD. DNA of the CDR3: TGTGCTACGAGTGATCTATGCACAGATACGCAGTATTTT. Protein sequence: CATSDLCTDTQYF.

The count of this clonotype is one. The chain links TRBV14 to TRBJ2-1; D uncertain. This CDR3 has 12 amino acids. CDR1 is SGHDN and CDR2 is FVKESK in the germline V gene. Trimming removed 4 bases at V and 15 bases at J, with 16 bases between. Here the CDR3 DNA reads TGTGCCAGCAGCCTCACAGTTCCCCGGCCGTTCTTC. Residues: CASSLTVPRPFF.

Concerning this clonotype itself: The conserved phenylalanine or tryptophan normally closing the CDR3 is absent here, so this likely arose from a read error. The rearrangement links TRBV4-2 to TRBJ2-1, with TRBD2 as a possible D gene (6 bases). Looked up from germline, CDR1 is LGHNA and CDR2 is YNFKEQ. The CDR3 contains 16 residues. Here the CDR3 DNA reads TGTGCCTGCAGTCAAGATGGAGGGAGGACCTACAATGAGCAGTTCCTC. Translated: CACSQDGGRTYNEQFL.

This clonotype was seen once. Germline is not matched at one junction end, which may reflect a read error. This chain links TRBV12-3 or TRBV12-4 with TRBJ1-5, with D perhaps matching TRBD1 (5 bases). The CDR3 length is 16 residues. CDR3 DNA: TGTGCCGGCAGTTCTCCGGGGCACGTTAGTAATCAGCCCCAGCATTTT. Translating it yields CAGSSPGHVSNQPQHF.

Remarks on this clonotype: Germline is not matched at one junction end, which may reflect a read error. The gene calls are TRBV6-6 and TRBJ1-1; 10 bases line up with TRBD1. Germline V gene lookup returns CDR1 MNHNY and CDR2 SVGAGI (reference sequence). The CDR3 is made up of 14 amino acids. The CDR3 loop reads CTSSGTGVRTTAFF. DNA for the CDR3: TGTACCAGCAGTGGGACAGGGGTAAGGACTACGGCTTTCTTT.

This clonotype came up a few times. A read error may produce the germline difference seen at one junction end. The chain couples TRBV19 to TRBJ2-1; weak D call: TRBD2 (5 bases). Germline V CDR1 and CDR2: LNHDA, SQIVND (reference sequence). There are 12 residues in the CDR3. CDR3 loop: CASSGVRGERFF. The CDR3 DNA reads as TGTGCCAGTAGCGGGGTCCGGGGTGAGCGGTTCTTC.

In regard to this clonotype: This may be a read error, as it is one base from a much larger clone. The chain employs TRBV5-1 and TRBJ1-1; no firm D call. Germline-derived CDR1 and CDR2 are SGHRS and YFSETQ. This CDR3 is 14 amino acids long. This CDR3 reads CASSLGGMNTGAFF. The CDR3 DNA is TGCGCCAGCAGCTTGGGCGGCATGAACACTGGAGCTTTCTTT.

This clonotype was observed at least ten times. The genes are TRBV7-9 and TRBJ2-5, with a possible D match to TRBD1 (5 bases). The CDR3 is 14 residues long. Trimming pared 6 bases from V and 1 base from J, leaving 12 bases between. Germline V lookup: CDR1 SEHNR, CDR2 FQNEAQ (reference sequence). In DNA form, the CDR3 reads TGTGCCAGCAGACCATACGACAGCCAAGAGACCCAGTACTTC. Protein product: CASRPYDSQETQYF.

About this clonotype itself: The CDR3 does not end in the conserved phenylalanine or tryptophan, so this is likely a read error. The chain has TRBV5-5 and TRBJ1-3; D is possibly TRBD1 (5 bases). This CDR3 is 17 amino acids long. The germline V gene encodes CDR1 SGHKS and CDR2 YYEKEE (reference sequence). Here the CDR3 reads CAGSAGTDPFSGDTIYS. The CDR3, as DNA: TGTGCCGGCAGCGCCGGGACGGATCCCTTTTCCGGAGACACCATATATTCT.